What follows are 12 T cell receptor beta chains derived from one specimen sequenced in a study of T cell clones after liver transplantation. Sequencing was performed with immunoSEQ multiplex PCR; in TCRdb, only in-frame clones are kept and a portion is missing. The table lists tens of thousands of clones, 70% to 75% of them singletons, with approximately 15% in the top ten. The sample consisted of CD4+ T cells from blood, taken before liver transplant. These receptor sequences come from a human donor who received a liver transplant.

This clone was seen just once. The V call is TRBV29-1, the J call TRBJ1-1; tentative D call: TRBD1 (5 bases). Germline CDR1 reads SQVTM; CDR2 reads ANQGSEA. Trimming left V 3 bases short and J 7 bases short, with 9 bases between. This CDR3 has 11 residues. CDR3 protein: CSVDGGSEAFF. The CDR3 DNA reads TGCAGCGTTGATGGGGGGAGTGAAGCTTTCTTT.

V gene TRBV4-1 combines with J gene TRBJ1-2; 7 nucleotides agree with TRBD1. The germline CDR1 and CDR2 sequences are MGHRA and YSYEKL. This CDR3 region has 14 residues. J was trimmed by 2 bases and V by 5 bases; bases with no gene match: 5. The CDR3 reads CASSGSRGNYGYTF. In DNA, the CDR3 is TGCGCCAGCAGCGGGTCCAGGGGGAACTATGGCTACACCTTC.

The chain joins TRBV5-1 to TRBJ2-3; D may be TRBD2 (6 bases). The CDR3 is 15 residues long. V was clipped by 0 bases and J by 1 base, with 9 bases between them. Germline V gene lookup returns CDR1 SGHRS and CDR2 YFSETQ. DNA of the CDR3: TGCGCCAGCAGCTTGGCCCAGCGGGGCACAGATACGCAGTATTTT. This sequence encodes CASSLAQRGTDTQYF.

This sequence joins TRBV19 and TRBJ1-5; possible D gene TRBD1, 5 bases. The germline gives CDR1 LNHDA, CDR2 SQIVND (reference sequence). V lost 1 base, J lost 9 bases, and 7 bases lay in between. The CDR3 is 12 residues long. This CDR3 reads CASSIARGPQHF. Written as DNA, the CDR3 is TGTGCCAGTAGTATAGCAAGGGGGCCCCAGCATTTT.

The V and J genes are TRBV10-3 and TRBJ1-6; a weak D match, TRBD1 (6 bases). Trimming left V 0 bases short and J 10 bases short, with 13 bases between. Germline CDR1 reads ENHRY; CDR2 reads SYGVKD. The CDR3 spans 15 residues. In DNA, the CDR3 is TGTGCCATCAGTGAGTCTATGGACAGAGGCTCACCCCTCCACTTT. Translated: CAISESMDRGSPLHF.

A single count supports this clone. In DNA form, the CDR3 reads TGTGCCAGCAGATTGACAGGACGTCGTGGCTACACCTTC. This sequence encodes CASRLTGRRGYTF. This chain links TRBV5-6 with TRBJ1-2, with D tentatively TRBD1 (6 bases). Trimming stripped 5 bases from V and 7 bases from J, with 15 bases between. The V gene's germline CDR1 is SGHDT and CDR2 YYEEEE. The CDR3 is 13 residues long.

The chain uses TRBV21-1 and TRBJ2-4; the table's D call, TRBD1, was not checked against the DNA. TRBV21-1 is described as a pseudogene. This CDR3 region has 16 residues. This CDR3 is CASSTSRGRAKNIQYF. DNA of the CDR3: TGTGCCAGCAGCACTTCCAGGGGGCGAGCCAAAAACATTCAGTACTTC.

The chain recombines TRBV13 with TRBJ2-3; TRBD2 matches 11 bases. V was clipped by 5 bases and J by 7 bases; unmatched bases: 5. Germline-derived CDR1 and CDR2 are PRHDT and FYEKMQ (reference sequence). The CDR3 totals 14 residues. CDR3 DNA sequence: TGTGCCAGCAGCCCCGGACTAGCGGGTAATACGCAGTATTTT. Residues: CASSPGLAGNTQYF.

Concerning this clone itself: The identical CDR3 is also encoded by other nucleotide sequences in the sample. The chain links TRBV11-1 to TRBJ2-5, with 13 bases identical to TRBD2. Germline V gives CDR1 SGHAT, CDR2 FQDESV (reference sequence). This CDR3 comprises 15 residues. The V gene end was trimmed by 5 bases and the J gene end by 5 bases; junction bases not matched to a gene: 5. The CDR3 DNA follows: TGTGCCAGCAGCCATAGGACTAGCGGGGGTGAGACCCAGTACTTC. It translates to CASSHRTSGGETQYF. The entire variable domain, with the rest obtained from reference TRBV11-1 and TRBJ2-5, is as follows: EAEVAQSPRYKITEKSQAVAFWCDPISGHATLYWYRQILGQGPELLVQFQDESVVDDSQLPKDRFSAERLKGVDSTLKIQPAELGDSAMYLCASSHRTSGGETQYFGPGTRLLVL.

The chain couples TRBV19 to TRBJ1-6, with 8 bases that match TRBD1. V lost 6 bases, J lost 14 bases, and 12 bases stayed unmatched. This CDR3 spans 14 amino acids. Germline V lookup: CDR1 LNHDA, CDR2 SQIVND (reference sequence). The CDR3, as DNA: TGTGCCAGTAGCTCTTCCGGGACAGGTATATCCCTCCACTTT. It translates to CASSSSGTGISLHF.

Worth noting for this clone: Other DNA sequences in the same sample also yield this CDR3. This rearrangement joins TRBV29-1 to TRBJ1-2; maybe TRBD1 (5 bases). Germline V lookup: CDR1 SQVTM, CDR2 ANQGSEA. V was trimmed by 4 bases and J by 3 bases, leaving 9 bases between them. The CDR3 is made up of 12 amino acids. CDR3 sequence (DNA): TGCAGCGTTGGGGGAGGGGACTATGGCTACACCTTC. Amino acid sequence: CSVGGGDYGYTF.

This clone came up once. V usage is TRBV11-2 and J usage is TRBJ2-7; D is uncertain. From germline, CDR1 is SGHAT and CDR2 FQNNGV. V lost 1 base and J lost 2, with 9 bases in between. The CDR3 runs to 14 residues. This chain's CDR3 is CASSLGQATYEQYF. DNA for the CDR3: TGTGCCAGCAGCTTAGGTCAGGCTACCTACGAGCAGTACTTC.